Listed below are T cell receptor beta chains from one sample, sequenced in a study of spatial heterogeneity in lung cancer. TCRdb re-derived calls from the 5' RACE reads in MiXCR, one entry per CDR3 protein. Seen here are 5,500 to 8,500 distinct CDR3 sequences, around 3.2% observed once, and the top ten hold 20% to 25%. Sequenced material: lung tumor tissue, taken at surgery. These receptors originate from a male donor with early-stage non-small cell lung cancer. The CDR3 runs from the conserved cysteine through the conserved F or W. The order of the fields is D gene, clone size, J gene, V gene, CDR3 DNA, CDR3 protein. A D gene is named only where the DNA matches it firmly. Clone size is stated in some rows and not others, as once, few, many or a class when expanded.

>-|medium-sized|TRBJ1-3|TRBV7-9
TGTGCCAGCAGCTTGGTGACGGCGAGCTCTGGAAACACCATATATTTT
CASSLVTASSGNTIYF
>TRBD1|medium-sized|TRBJ2-3|TRBV30
TGTGCCTGGAGTGACCCACAACTCCGGGACAGGGCCACAGATACGCAGTATTTT
CAWSDPQLRDRATDTQYF
>TRBD2|many|TRBJ2-7|TRBV24-1
TGTGCCACCAGCCCCGGGACTAGCGAGTACGAGCAGTACTTC
CATSPGTSEYEQYF
>TRBD1|-|TRBJ2-7|TRBV9
TGTGCCAGCGCTCCGGGACAGGGCGGCTACGAGCAGTACTTC
CASAPGQGGYEQYF
>TRBD1|medium-sized|TRBJ1-1|TRBV12-3/TRBV12-4
TGTGCCAGCAGTGCGGGGACAGCTGAAGCTTTCTTT
CASSAGTAEAFF
>-|many|TRBJ1-5|TRBV27
TGTGCCAGCAGTTTGAAAGGATTCAATCAGCCCCAGCATTTT
CASSLKGFNQPQHF
>TRBD2|many|TRBJ2-2|TRBV7-3
TGTGCCAGCAGCTTAATGGGGGGGGTGAACACCGGGGAGCTGTTTTTT
CASSLMGGVNTGELFF
>TRBD1|many|TRBJ2-1|TRBV12-3/TRBV12-4
TGTGCCAGCCGCCTGGGGGGACAGGGGATAGATGAGCAGTTCTTC
CASRLGGQGIDEQFF
>TRBD2|medium-sized|TRBJ2-3|TRBV9
TGTGCCAGCAGCGTAGAACCTAGCGGGAGCGATACGCAGTATTTT
CASSVEPSGSDTQYF
>-|medium-sized|TRBJ2-1|TRBV4-1
TGCGCCAGCAGCCAAGAAGGTCCGCGGCGGCATGAGCAGTTCTTC
CASSQEGPRRHEQFF
>-|-|TRBJ2-2|TRBV6-1
TGTGCCAGCAGTTCGGGGACAGCGGGCGGGGAGCTGTTTTTT
CASSSGTAGGELFF
>-|medium-sized|TRBJ1-1|TRBV30
TGTGCCTGGAGTAGCGGCAGCTATGAAGCTTTCTTT
CAWSSGSYEAFF
>-|many|TRBJ2-2|TRBV11-1
TGTGCCAGCAGCTTTGCGGGGGCCGACACCGGGGAGCTGTTTTTT
CASSFAGADTGELFF
>-|many|TRBJ2-7|TRBV6-5
TGTGCCAGCAGCTCGGGACGGACCGCTCGCGAGCAGTACTTC
CASSSGRTAREQYF
>TRBD1|medium-sized|TRBJ2-7|TRBV5-1
TGCGCCAGCAGTCCAAAGACGGGACAGGGGTACGACGAGCAGTACTTC
CASSPKTGQGYDEQYF
>-|many|TRBJ2-3|TRBV7-3
TGTGCCAGCAGCTCCCTGGCGGGCACAGATACGCAGTATTTT
CASSSLAGTDTQYF
>TRBD2|many|TRBJ2-3|TRBV5-5
TGTGCCAGCAGCTTGCGAGCGGGGGCGGGCACAGATACGCAGTATTTT
CASSLRAGAGTDTQYF
>-|many|TRBJ1-5|TRBV19
TGTGCCGGGGGGAAGGTAGTTGAGAATCAGCCCCAGCATTTT
CAGGKVVENQPQHF
>-|medium-sized|TRBJ1-1|TRBV6-1
TGTGCCAGCAGGGGCAGTAAGATGAACACTGAAGCTTTCTTT
CASRGSKMNTEAFF
>-|-|TRBJ2-5|TRBV7-9
TGTGCCAGCAGCTTGCAGGAGGGTCAAGAGACCCAGTACTTC
CASSLQEGQETQYF
>TRBD1|medium-sized|TRBJ2-3|TRBV7-3
TGTGCCAGCAGCTTAACGGGGGACAGCAATAGTCCAGCAGATACGCAGTATTTT
CASSLTGDSNSPADTQYF
>TRBD2|many|TRBJ2-1|TRBV29-1
TGCAGCGTTGGTAGCGGGAGTATATATGAGCAGTTCTTC
CSVGSGSIYEQFF
>-|medium-sized|TRBJ2-2|TRBV11-2
TGTGCCGGACAACTAGACACGAACACCGGGGAGCTGTTTTTT
CAGQLDTNTGELFF
>-|many|TRBJ1-1|TRBV7-2
TGTGCCAGCAGCCGCGTAGGCTCTGAAGCTTTCTTT
CASSRVGSEAFF
>TRBD1|medium-sized|TRBJ2-7|TRBV20-1
TGCAGTGCACGAGGGACAGGGTATGAGCAGTACTTC
CSARGTGYEQYF
>-|-|TRBJ1-2|TRBV6-6
TGTGCCAGCAGTTTGAGCTATGGCGACACCTTC
CASSLSYGDTF
>-|many|TRBJ1-2|TRBV5-1
TGCGCCAGCAAGGAAGGGTCGGACTATGGCGACACCTTC
CASKEGSDYGDTF
>TRBD1|medium-sized|TRBJ1-1|TRBV20-1
TGCAGTGCAGTGGGACAGGAGAACACTGAAGCTTTCTTT
CSAVGQENTEAFF
>-|many|TRBJ2-5|TRBV7-9
TGTGCCAGCAGCTTGCAGGAGGTTCAAGAGACCCAGTACTTC
CASSLQEVQETQYF
>-|many|TRBJ1-5|TRBV7-2
TGTGCCAGCAGCTTAACGAAACAGCCCCAGCATTTT
CASSLTKQPQHF
>TRBD1|many|TRBJ1-1|TRBV9
TGTGCCAGCAGCCCCCGACCCGGGACAGGGGGTTCGAACACTGAAGCTTTCTTT
CASSPRPGTGGSNTEAFF
>-|medium-sized|TRBJ2-2|TRBV4-2
TGTGCCAGCAGCCAGGTAGACTCCGGGGAGCTGTTTTTT
CASSQVDSGELFF
>TRBD2|many|TRBJ2-2|TRBV7-7
TGTGCCAGCAGCTCTAGCGGGGGGGCGAGCACCGGGGAGCTGTTTTTT
CASSSSGGASTGELFF
>-|many|TRBJ2-3|TRBV2
TGTGCCAGCAGTGAAGGGGCGGCAGATACGCAGTATTTT
CASSEGAADTQYF
>-|-|TRBJ1-2|TRBV6-5
TGTGCCAGCAGACCGGCAGGGGAAGGCGGTGGCTACACCTTC
CASRPAGEGGGYTF
>-|many|TRBJ2-7|TRBV21-1
TGTGCCAGCAGCAAAGAACCCGAACTAGCGGGGTCCTACGAGCAGTACTTC
CASSKEPELAGSYEQYF
>TRBD1|many|TRBJ2-1|TRBV10-3
TGTGCCATCAGTGAGTCCCCGGGGACAGGGGGCAATGAGCAGTTCTTC
CAISESPGTGGNEQFF
>-|many|TRBJ1-3|TRBV19
TGTGCCAGTAGTCCCTTCGTCCAGGGTTCTGGAAACACCATATATTTT
CASSPFVQGSGNTIYF
>-|medium-sized|TRBJ1-4|TRBV30
TGTGCCTGGAGGCGACAAGGAGGTCGTCTTTTGTTTTTT
CAWRRQGGRLLFF
>TRBD1|medium-sized|TRBJ1-2|TRBV20-1
TGCAGTGCTCCGATCCGGACAGGGGAAATGGGCTACACCTTC
CSAPIRTGEMGYTF
>-|medium-sized|TRBJ1-1|TRBV18
TGTGCCAGCTCACCAAAGAACAGGGAAAGGACTGAAGCTTTCTTT
CASSPKNRERTEAFF
>-|-|TRBJ2-3|TRBV7-2
TGTGCCAGCAGCTTAGGGACATCCACAGATACGCAGTATTTT
CASSLGTSTDTQYF
>-|-|TRBJ2-1|TRBV7-9
TGTGCCAGCAGCTACGGTACCAATGAGCAGTTCTTC
CASSYGTNEQFF
>-|many|TRBJ1-2|TRBV6-5
TGTGCCAGCAGTTACTCGTTGGCAGGGCTCCGTAGCTATGGCTACACCTTC
CASSYSLAGLRSYGYTF
>TRBD2|medium-sized|TRBJ2-4|TRBV7-2
TGTGCCAGCAGCTTAGGGGGACTAGCGGGGGAAAACATTCAGTACTTC
CASSLGGLAGENIQYF
>-|medium-sized|TRBJ2-2|TRBV11-3
TGTGCCAGCAGCTTGCTAGTCACCGGGGAGCTGTTTTTT
CASSLLVTGELFF
>-|medium-sized|TRBJ1-1|TRBV18
TGTGCCAGCTCACCACCCGCAGGGGTTGAAGCTTTCTTT
CASSPPAGVEAFF
>-|-|TRBJ1-1|TRBV28
TGTGCCAGCAGTCAGACTCCCCGCGAAACTGAAGCTTTCTTT
CASSQTPRETEAFF
>-|many|TRBJ2-3|TRBV7-3
TGTGCCAGCAGCCTTTCGATGGCGGGCGATAGCACAGATACGCAGTATTTT
CASSLSMAGDSTDTQYF
>TRBD2|many|TRBJ2-1|TRBV24-1
TGTGCCACCAGTGGACTAGGGACTAGCGGCGTGAATGAGCAGTTCTTC
CATSGLGTSGVNEQFF
>TRBD1|many|TRBJ2-3|TRBV7-2
TGTGCCAGCAGCTTAGACAGGGGGCGTTCAGCAGATACGCAGTATTTT
CASSLDRGRSADTQYF
>TRBD2|many|TRBJ2-3|TRBV20-1
TGCAGTGCTAGAGATTTCTTTGGGACTAGCGGCTTGGATACGCAGTATTTT
CSARDFFGTSGLDTQYF
>-|-|TRBJ1-1|TRBV27
TGTGCCAGCAGTCTGACCCGAAACCGCATGAACACTGAAGCTTTCTTT
CASSLTRNRMNTEAFF